The entry below describes one T cell receptor (beta chain). What it binds is unknown. 60 Vbeta and 13 Jbeta primers were used in PCR. Clones were sequenced by immunoSEQ multiplex PCR, and TCRdb holds only the in-frame ones, with some missing. The sample has about 100,000 clones, 78% seen once; the top ten hold about 1.7%. The sample belongs to a study of cytomegalovirus exposure and HLA in healthy donors. Per the germline V gene, CDR1 is SGHVS and CDR2 is FQNEAQ. The CDR3 sequence is 14 residues long. V was cut by 5 bases and J by 7 bases, with 15 bases left in between. Study-wide points: Links to common viral pathogens appeared, in a later analysis, for several of the most significant clusters. A later look showed TCR association rates differing by HLA locus, highest for DRB1 and lowest for HLA-C.

The source is a woman aged 35 to 49 in good health and CMV-seronegative. Material for sequencing was PBMCs. V is TRBV7-8 and J is TRBJ2-1; TRBD1 might be the D (6 bases). The CDR3 nucleotides are TGTGCCAGCAGCCTCCTCAGGGGTGATAATGAGCAGTTCTTC. Amino acid sequence: CASSLLRGDNEQFF.